The 21 T cell receptor beta chains below come from one sample, sequenced in a study of blood T cell repertoires in COVID-19. Produced via immunoSEQ multiplex PCR; TCRdb's table is partial and in-frame only. The sample carries more than 110,000 clones, under 90% recorded once. The source material was peripheral blood. The receptors stem from a human donor in a cohort sampled during active COVID-19.

J is TRBJ1-2 and V is TRBV2; D is perhaps TRBD1 (5 bases). The V end lost 2 bases, the J end lost 8 bases, and 15 bases lay between the germline ends. The CDR3 is 14 amino acids. Germline lookup yields CDR1 SNHLY and CDR2 FYNNEI. CDR3 in DNA: TGTGCCAGCAGTGAAACCGACAGCTTGAGGGGCTACACCTTC. It is translated as CASSETDSLRGYTF.

The genes are TRBV5-3 and TRBJ2-7; TRBD2 matches 8 bases. TRBV5-3 is sorted into the ORF group, with uncertain function. Trimming removed 4 bases from V and 0 bases from J; junction bases left unmatched: 6. The CDR3 has 15 amino acids. Written as DNA, the CDR3 is TGTGCCAGAAGCGTCGGGGGGGCCGACTCCTACGAGCAGTACTTC. Protein product: CARSVGGADSYEQYF.

The V call is TRBV4-2, the J call TRBJ2-3; the match to TRBD1 covers 11 bases. This CDR3 is built from 14 residues. From germline, CDR1 is LGHNA and CDR2 YNFKEQ. Trimming at V came to 4 bases and at J to 3 bases, leaving 0 bases not matched to a gene. The CDR3 bases are TGTGCCAGCAGCCGGGACAGGGGGACAGATACGCAGTATTTT. This encodes CASSRDRGTDTQYF.

This chain links TRBV19 with TRBJ1-2; D perhaps matches TRBD1 (5 bases). The germline V and J ends were trimmed by 5 bases and 6 bases, with 10 bases remaining between them. The CDR3 spans 12 residues. Germline loops: CDR1 LNHDA, CDR2 SQIVND (reference sequence). DNA for the CDR3: TGTGCCAGTAGTGACCGCAGGGATGGCTACACCTTC. Amino acids: CASSDRRDGYTF. The full variable domain, rest sourced from reference TRBV19 and TRBJ1-2, is DGGITQSPKYLFRKEGQNVTLSCEQNLNHDAMYWYRQDPGQGLRLIYYSQIVNDFQKGDIAEGYSVSREKKESFPLTVTSAQKNPTAFYLCASSDRRDGYTFGSGTRLTVV.

This clone was counted a single time. The chain has TRBV15 and TRBJ1-2, with 7 bases lining up with TRBD1. Germline CDR1 and CDR2: LNHNV and YYDKDF (reference sequence). The V segment lost 0 bases and the J segment 5 bases; nucleotides outside the gene matches: 6. There are 15 residues in the CDR3. CDR3: CATSRDRGQTYGYTF. The DNA of the CDR3 is TGTGCCACCAGCAGAGACCGGGGACAGACGTATGGCTACACCTTC.

The chain joins TRBV21-1 to TRBJ2-7; the table calls TRBD1, which could not be checked here. TRBV21-1 is assigned pseudogene status. The CDR3 is 14 residues long. Here the CDR3 reads CASSKGQDSYEQYF. For the CDR3, the DNA is TGTGCCAGCAGCAAAGGCCAGGACTCCTACGAGCAGTACTTC.

This clone was counted a single time. This rearrangement joins TRBV25-1 to TRBJ1-2; D uncertain. Germline V gene data show CDR1 as MGHDK and CDR2 as SYGVNS. V lost 3 bases and J 4 bases, leaving 9 bases between the germline ends. The CDR3 has 13 amino acids. DNA for the CDR3: TGTGCCAGCAGTGAGACGGCTAGCTATGGCTACACCTTC. Amino acid sequence: CASSETASYGYTF.

V and J are TRBV19 and TRBJ2-5, with D perhaps matching TRBD2 (6 bases). The CDR3 sequence is 14 residues long. Trimming shortened V by 6 bases and J by 1 base, and 12 bases separated the two germline ends. Germline-derived CDR1 and CDR2 are LNHDA and SQIVND (reference sequence). The CDR3 reads CASSVGGAQETQYF. As DNA, the CDR3 is TGTGCCAGTAGCGTCGGAGGGGCCCAAGAGACCCAGTACTTC.

This clone was detected a few times. The chain has TRBV11-1 and TRBJ1-1, with D maybe TRBD1 (5 bases). CDR1 SGHAT and CDR2 FQDESV come from the germline V gene (reference sequence). Trimming shortened V by 2 bases and J by 6 bases, and 10 bases separated the two germline ends. This CDR3 has 13 residues. The DNA for the CDR3 is TGTGCCAGCAGCTTAACCAGGGTCGCTGAAGCTTTCTTT. This codes for CASSLTRVAEAFF.

The chain joins TRBV6-5 to TRBJ2-7, with D possibly TRBD1 on 6 matching bases. CDR1 is MNHEY and CDR2 is SVGAGI in the germline V gene. Trimming left V 5 bases short and J 2 bases short, with 16 bases between. The CDR3 spans 15 residues. DNA of the CDR3: TGTGCCAGCAGTCTCAAAGGAGGACAGCCCTACGAGCAGTACTTC. Amino acid sequence: CASSLKGGQPYEQYF.

V gene TRBV5-1 combines with J gene TRBJ1-5; no reliable D call. V lost 0 bases to trimming and J lost 2 bases, with 9 bases between them. There are 15 residues in the CDR3. Germline values: CDR1 SGHRS, CDR2 YFSETQ. The DNA for the CDR3 is TGCGCCAGCAGCTTGGAAGGGAGCCGCAATCAGCCCCAGCATTTT. Translated: CASSLEGSRNQPQHF.

This chain links TRBV7-2 with TRBJ1-5; 7 nucleotides align to TRBD1. With V trimmed by 2 bases and J by 1 base, 2 bases remained unmatched. From germline, CDR1 is SGHTA and CDR2 FQGNSA. This CDR3 has 15 residues. CDR3 loop: CASSLSGGSNQPQHF. In DNA, the CDR3 is TGTGCCAGCAGCTTATCAGGGGGAAGCAATCAGCCCCAGCATTTT.

The chain employs TRBV18 and TRBJ2-4; a possible D gene is TRBD1 (5 bases). Germline V gives CDR1 KGHSH, CDR2 LQKENI. Trimming took off 0 bases at V and 7 bases at J, with 10 bases between the two ends. The CDR3 is 14 amino acids. For the CDR3, the DNA is TGTGCCAGCTCACCACCGGGGCCTGGGAACATTCAGTACTTC. It translates to CASSPPGPGNIQYF.

The chain couples TRBV30 to TRBJ2-7, with D hard to call. The CDR3 loop spans 11 amino acids. Germline V CDR1 and CDR2: GTSNPN, SVGIG (reference sequence). V was trimmed by 0 bases and J by 6 bases, leaving 6 bases between them. The CDR3 loop reads CAWSVQSEQYF. CDR3 nucleotides: TGTGCCTGGAGTGTTCAATCCGAGCAGTACTTC.

The genes are TRBV7-2 and TRBJ2-2; the match to TRBD2 covers 10 bases. The J segment lost 2 bases and the V segment lost 5 bases, leaving 5 bases of the junction unmatched. There are 16 residues in the CDR3. The germline CDR1 and CDR2 sequences are SGHTA and FQGNSA. As DNA, the CDR3 is TGTGCCAGCAGCGTAGGACTAGCGGTTAACACCGGGGAGCTGTTTTTT. It is translated as CASSVGLAVNTGELFF.

The chain has TRBV6-5 and TRBJ2-2, with D possibly TRBD1 on 5 matching bases. CDR1 MNHEY and CDR2 SVGAGI come from the germline V gene. The CDR3 contains 15 residues. Trimming removed 8 bases from V and 4 bases from J, with 17 bases in between. CDR3 sequence: CASRFRVSGTGELFF. CDR3 sequence (DNA): TGTGCCAGCCGGTTCAGGGTTTCGGGCACCGGGGAGCTGTTTTTT.

The chain links TRBV2 to TRBJ1-6; 8 bases fit TRBD1. Germline CDR1 reads SNHLY; CDR2 reads FYNNEI. The CDR3 is 15 amino acids. The junction had 7 bases not matched to a gene; V was cut back by 5 bases and J by 7 bases. CDR3: CASSLDRAKNSPLHF. In DNA, the CDR3 is TGTGCCAGCAGTCTGGACAGGGCGAAAAATTCACCCCTCCACTTT.

The rearrangement links TRBV20-1 to TRBJ2-7, with 7 bases matching TRBD1. This CDR3 region has 17 residues. J gave up 5 bases and V 3 bases, and 19 bases lay outside the gene matches. CDR1 DFQATT and CDR2 SNEGSKA come from the germline V gene (reference sequence). The CDR3 region is CSASPIGGSFLSNEQYF. CDR3 in DNA: TGCAGTGCTAGTCCGATAGGGGGCAGTTTCCTTTCAAACGAGCAGTACTTC.

The DNA for the CDR3 is TGTGCCACGTCCCCGGGCGACAGGCCCAGCGAGCAGTACTTC. It encodes CATSPGDRPSEQYF. This sequence joins TRBV10-3 and TRBJ2-7; tentative D call: TRBD1 (6 bases). The CDR3 runs 14 residues. V was cut by 10 bases and J by 6 bases, with 22 bases left in between. Per germline, CDR1 ENHRY and CDR2 SYGVKD.

This clone was seen more than once but under ten times. V gene TRBV4-3 combines with J gene TRBJ1-1; maybe TRBD1 (5 bases). The V end lost 2 bases, the J end lost 5 bases, and 12 bases lay between the germline ends. Germline V gene lookup returns CDR1 LGHNA and CDR2 YSLEER. The CDR3 runs to 14 residues. The CDR3 reads CASSQTVRGTEAFF. CDR3 nucleotide sequence: TGCGCCAGCAGCCAAACCGTAAGGGGAACTGAAGCTTTCTTT.

The chain couples TRBV5-1 to TRBJ2-1; 7 bases fit TRBD2. CDR1 and CDR2 from the germline V gene are SGHRS and YFSETQ. J lost 4 bases, V lost 4 bases, and 8 bases had no gene match. This CDR3 contains 15 residues. The DNA for the CDR3 is TGCGCCAGCAGCCCGGGGGGTCAATATTACAATGAGCAGTTCTTC. It encodes CASSPGGQYYNEQFF.